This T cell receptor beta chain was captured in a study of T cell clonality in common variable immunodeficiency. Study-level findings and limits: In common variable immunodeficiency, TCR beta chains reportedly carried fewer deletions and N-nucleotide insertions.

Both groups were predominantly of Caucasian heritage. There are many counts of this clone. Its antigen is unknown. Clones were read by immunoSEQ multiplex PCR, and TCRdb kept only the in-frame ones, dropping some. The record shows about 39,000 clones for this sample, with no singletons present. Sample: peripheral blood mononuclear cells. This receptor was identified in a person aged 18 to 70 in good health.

The part of the CDR3 DNA that was read is TGCAGTGCTCTGGGACTAGCGGGACTCACAGATACG. Its translation: CSALGLAGLTDT. The CDR3 as a whole reads CSALGLAGLTDTQYF. The chain has TRBV20-1 and TRBJ2-3; 13 bases map to TRBD2. The CDR3 extends 3 residues past the end of the read, so its final part is completed from the germline J gene. Trimming cost V 5 bases and J 2 bases; bases outside gene matches: 4. The CDR3 loop spans 15 amino acids. Germline V CDR1 and CDR2: DFQATT, SNEGSKA (reference sequence).